These 28 T cell receptor beta chains originate from one sample sequenced in a study of cytotoxic CD8 clonotypes in ibrutinib-treated CLL. Assay: immunoSEQ multiplex PCR; the TCRdb copy retains only in-frame clones and omits some. The sample has about 68,000 clones, roughly 72% seen once. The starting material was PBMCs, obtained after 12 months of ibrutinib treatment. These receptors all come from a human donor with chronic lymphocytic leukemia.

This chain links TRBV7-2 with TRBJ1-1; no firm D call. Deletions cut 0 bases from V and 8 bases from J, with 10 bases between. The CDR3 spans 13 residues. The V gene's germline CDR1 is SGHTA and CDR2 FQGNSA. CDR3 protein: CASSLAPSSEAFF. The DNA of the CDR3 is TGTGCCAGCAGCTTAGCGCCTTCCAGCGAAGCTTTCTTT.

The CDR3 reads CASSLARGRNGYTF. In nucleotides, the CDR3 is TGTGCCAGCAGCTTAGCAAGGGGGCGGAATGGCTACACCTTC. This rearrangement joins TRBV11-2 to TRBJ1-2, with 7 bases matching TRBD1. This CDR3 spans 14 amino acids. V lost 1 base to trimming and J lost 6 bases; unmatched junction nucleotides: 5. The germline CDR1 and CDR2 sequences are SGHAT and FQNNGV. Filled out from reference TRBV11-2 and TRBJ1-2, the complete variable domain reads EAGVAQSPRYKIIEKRQSVAFWCNPISGHATLYWYQQILGQGPKLLIQFQNNGVVDDSQLPKDRFSAERLKGVDSTLKIQPAKLEDSAVYLCASSLARGRNGYTFGSGTRLTVV.

V and J are TRBV5-1 and TRBJ1-2; D might be TRBD1 (6 bases). The CDR3 consists of 14 residues. Germline CDR1 reads SGHRS; CDR2 reads YFSETQ. V was cut by 4 bases and J by 5 bases, with 15 bases left in between. The CDR3 reads CASSTGPGVYGYTF. As DNA, the CDR3 is TGCGCCAGCAGCACAGGGCCAGGGGTGTATGGCTACACCTTC.

The genes are TRBV7-2 and TRBJ2-7; 10 nucleotides align to TRBD1. Germline CDR1 and CDR2: SGHTA and FQGNSA. After removal of 5 bases from V and 3 bases from J, the junction contained 7 bases not matched to a gene. CDR3 length: 15 amino acids. Written as DNA, the CDR3 is TGTGCCAGCAGCCGGGACAGGGGACAACTCTACGAGCAGTACTTC. It encodes CASSRDRGQLYEQYF.

This clone was seen a handful of times. This rearrangement joins TRBV4-2 to TRBJ1-2, with TRBD1 identical over 11 bases. Germline V CDR1 and CDR2: LGHNA, YNFKEQ. The V and J ends lost 0 bases and 8 bases, in that order; junction bases with no gene match: 8. The CDR3 has 16 residues. The CDR3 spells CASSQEGGGQGAGYTF. As DNA, the CDR3 is TGTGCCAGCAGCCAAGAAGGCGGTGGACAGGGGGCAGGCTACACCTTC.

The CDR3 nucleotides are TGTGCCAGCAGGGGGGGACATGATGGCTACACCTTC. Residues: CASRGGHDGYTF. V usage is TRBV28 and J usage is TRBJ1-2; a weak D match, TRBD1 (6 bases). The CDR3 totals 12 residues. Germline CDR1 reads MDHEN; CDR2 reads SYDVKM. V lost 6 bases and J 6 bases, leaving 11 bases between the germline ends.

The rearrangement links TRBV29-1 to TRBJ2-5; D gene unclear. The germline CDR1 and CDR2 sequences are SQVTM and ANQGSEA. Trimming pared 5 bases from V and 10 bases from J, leaving 20 bases between. This CDR3 contains 13 residues. CDR3 DNA: TGCAGCGTTAGATACCCGGACGTAAGAGGCCAGTACTTC. This codes for CSVRYPDVRGQYF.

This chain connects TRBV18 to TRBJ1-2, with D tentatively TRBD1 (5 bases). The CDR3 has 18 residues. CDR1 is KGHSH and CDR2 is LQKENI in the germline V gene. Trimming took 1 base from V and 7 from J, leaving 25 bases between them. The CDR3 coding sequence is TGTGCCAGCTCACCACTGACCAGCAGAACAAGAGGGGAGGGTGGCTACACCTTC. This gives the protein CASSPLTSRTRGEGGYTF.

V and J are TRBV27 and TRBJ1-2; no clear D gene. The germline V and J ends were trimmed by 5 bases and 2 bases, with 15 bases remaining between them. Looked up from germline, CDR1 is MNHEY and CDR2 is SMNVEV (reference sequence). The CDR3 is 15 amino acids. Here the CDR3 DNA reads TGTGCCAGCAGTAGATACTCCAGAGACAACTATGGCTACACCTTC. This translates into CASSRYSRDNYGYTF.

In nucleotides, the CDR3 is TGTGCCAGCAGCCTGGAAGAGACCCAGTACTTC. Amino acid sequence: CASSLEETQYF. The V gene is TRBV5-6, the J gene TRBJ2-5, with D unresolved. There are 11 residues in the CDR3. In germline, CDR1 is SGHDT, CDR2 YYEEEE. V lost 4 bases, J lost 3 bases, and 4 bases lay in between.

The V call is TRBV7-2, the J call TRBJ1-6; D ambiguous. The CDR3 has 14 residues. Germline CDR1 reads SGHTA; CDR2 reads FQGNSA. V lost 3 bases and J 7 bases, leaving 10 bases between the germline ends. CDR3 sequence: CASSFETPNSPLHF. For the CDR3, the DNA is TGTGCCAGCAGCTTTGAAACGCCCAATTCACCCCTCCACTTT.

The chain is built from TRBV13 and TRBJ2-3; 10 nucleotides line up with TRBD1. Germline V gives CDR1 PRHDT, CDR2 FYEKMQ (reference sequence). CDR3 length: 18 residues. V trimming: 1 base; J trimming: 5 bases; junction bases outside the gene matches: 12. The CDR3 DNA follows: TGTGCCAGCAGCTTAGTTCCCCCGGGGACAGGGGTGGGAGATACGCAGTATTTT. Amino acids: CASSLVPPGTGVGDTQYF.

This chain links TRBV7-2 with TRBJ2-7, with TRBD2 matching over 9 bases. From germline, CDR1 is SGHTA and CDR2 FQGNSA. The CDR3 sequence is 16 residues long. The V segment lost 0 bases and the J segment 7 bases; nucleotides outside the gene matches: 10. CDR3 in DNA: TGTGCCAGCAGCTTAGCTTTGGCTAGCGGGGTGGGGGAGCAGTACTTC. Its protein is CASSLALASGVGEQYF.

This sequence joins TRBV5-5 and TRBJ1-3, with D maybe TRBD1 (6 bases). V was pared by 2 bases and J by 2 bases, with 14 bases between. This CDR3 has 16 residues. CDR1 SGHKS and CDR2 YYEKEE come from the germline V gene (reference sequence). CDR3 nucleotides: TGTGCCAGCAGCTTTTCCGGGGGCCTGGCTGGAAACACCATATATTTT. Protein product: CASSFSGGLAGNTIYF. The full variable domain, in which reference TRBV5-5 and TRBJ1-3 provide the parts outside the CDR3, is DAGVTQSPTHLIKTRGQQVTLRCSPISGHKSVSWYQQVLGQGPQFIFQYYEKEERGRGNFPDRFSARQFPNYSSELNVNALLLGDSALYLCASSFSGGLAGNTIYFGEGSWLTVV.

The rearrangement joins TRBV9 to TRBJ2-1; tentatively, D is TRBD1 (5 bases). With 4 bases removed from V and 3 bases from J, the gap between germline ends came to 17 bases. Germline values: CDR1 SGDLS, CDR2 YYNGEE. CDR3 length: 16 amino acids. CDR3 residues: CASSFIGQGDYNEQFF. DNA for the CDR3: TGTGCCAGCAGCTTTATCGGCCAGGGCGACTACAATGAGCAGTTCTTC.

The chain is built from TRBV6-1 and TRBJ1-1; D is unclear. V was pared by 2 bases and J by 6 bases, with 10 bases between. The germline V gene has CDR1 MNHNS and CDR2 SASEGT. There are 13 residues in the CDR3. The CDR3: CASSEYTEAEAFF. CDR3 coding DNA: TGTGCCAGCAGTGAATATACCGAGGCTGAAGCTTTCTTT.

The genes are TRBV5-1 and TRBJ2-7; 11 nucleotides match TRBD2. The germline CDR1 and CDR2 sequences are SGHRS and YFSETQ. The trim removed 0 bases at V and 5 bases at J, leaving 1 base unmatched. The CDR3 extends over 14 amino acids. The CDR3 region has the DNA TGCGCCAGCAGCTTGGAACTAGCGGGGGACGAGCAGTACTTC. It translates to CASSLELAGDEQYF.

The CDR3 spells CASSARQGAATGELFF. The CDR3 coding sequence is TGTGCCAGCAGCGCAAGACAGGGGGCGGCCACCGGGGAGCTGTTTTTT. The J gene is TRBJ2-2, the V gene TRBV9, with 10 bases that match TRBD1. Germline CDR1 and CDR2: SGDLS and YYNGEE. V gave up 3 bases and J gave up 4 bases; unmatched junction bases: 6. The CDR3 covers 16 residues.

The J gene is TRBJ2-1, the V gene TRBV6-6; 8 positions match TRBD1. The ends lost 5 bases at V and 8 bases at J; junction bases unmatched: 8. There are 14 residues in the CDR3. Germline V CDR1 and CDR2: MNHNY, SVGAGI (reference sequence). CDR3: CASSHRDRSYEQFF. CDR3 in DNA: TGTGCCAGCAGTCACCGGGACAGGTCTTATGAGCAGTTCTTC.

The rearrangement joins TRBV6-5 to TRBJ1-1; TRBD1 matches 7 bases. V lost 0 bases, J lost 4 bases, and 2 bases stayed unmatched. Germline V gene sequence: CDR1 MNHEY, CDR2 SVGAGI. CDR3 size: 14 residues. The chain's CDR3 is CASSYSRDSTEAFF. Written as DNA, the CDR3 is TGTGCCAGCAGTTACTCCCGGGACAGCACTGAAGCTTTCTTT.

This chain joins TRBV7-9 and TRBJ2-2; TRBD2 matches 13 bases. Germline CDR1 SEHNR, CDR2 FQNEAQ (reference sequence). The CDR3 sequence is 17 residues long. The ends lost 6 bases at V and 2 bases at J; junction bases unmatched: 6. The CDR3 protein is CASRGTSGDGNTGELFF. The DNA of the CDR3 is TGTGCCAGCAGAGGGACTAGCGGGGACGGAAACACCGGGGAGCTGTTTTTT.

This chain links TRBV5-1 with TRBJ1-2; 8 bases align to TRBD1. Germline V gene sequence: CDR1 SGHRS, CDR2 YFSETQ. V lost 0 bases, J lost 3 bases, and 4 bases stayed unmatched. The CDR3 is 15 amino acids. The CDR3 bases are TGCGCCAGCAGCTTGGGTGACAGGGGAGACTATGGCTACACCTTC. Amino acids: CASSLGDRGDYGYTF.

This clone was detected only once. J is TRBJ1-1 and V is TRBV28, with TRBD1 identical over 7 bases. Germline assignment: CDR1 MDHEN and CDR2 SYDVKM. The CDR3 has 14 residues. The trim removed 6 bases at V and 5 bases at J, leaving 9 bases unmatched. The CDR3 spells CASSRTGLRTEAFF. Here the CDR3 DNA reads TGTGCCAGCAGCCGGACAGGCCTGAGGACTGAAGCTTTCTTT.

The CDR3, as DNA: TGTGCCAGCAGCTTAGTGGCAGGGCTGGAGACCCAGTACTTC. Translation: CASSLVAGLETQYF. V is TRBV11-2 and J is TRBJ2-5; weak D call: TRBD1 (5 bases). CDR1 is SGHAT, CDR2 FQNNGV, per germline. CDR3 length: 14 amino acids. The germline V and J ends were trimmed by 1 base and 5 bases, with 11 bases remaining between them.

This clone has more than one count but fewer than ten. The V call is TRBV30, the J call TRBJ2-7; a possible D gene is TRBD2 (5 bases). Per germline, CDR1 GTSNPN and CDR2 SVGIG (reference sequence). V shed 4 bases and J shed 2 bases, with 9 bases lying between them. The CDR3 covers 12 residues. For the CDR3, the DNA is TGTGCCTGGACTAGCAGCACCTACGAGCAGTACTTC. It codes for CAWTSSTYEQYF.

The genes are TRBV7-2 and TRBJ1-2, with TRBD1 matching over 9 bases. Germline trimming cut 4 bases from V and 8 bases from J; bases unmatched to any gene: 8. Germline CDR1 reads SGHTA; CDR2 reads FQGNSA. The CDR3 contains 14 residues. CDR3 sequence: CASSYRDRVTGYTF. As DNA, the CDR3 is TGTGCCAGCAGCTACCGGGACAGGGTAACGGGCTACACCTTC.

This clone was counted a single time. The chain is built from TRBV15 and TRBJ2-2, with 8 nucleotides matching TRBD1. Germline V CDR1 and CDR2: LNHNV, YYDKDF (reference sequence). CDR3 length: 16 amino acids. Germline trimming cut 2 bases from V and 3 bases from J; bases unmatched to any gene: 5. CDR3 sequence: CATSRSRTGYTGELFF. CDR3 in DNA: TGTGCCACCAGCAGATCCCGGACAGGGTACACCGGGGAGCTGTTTTTT. Full variable domain (remainder filled in from reference TRBV15 and TRBJ2-2): DAMVIQNPRYQVTQFGKPVTLSCSQTLNHNVMYWYQQKSSQAPKLLFHYYDKDFNNEADTPDNFQSRRPNTSFCFLDIRSPGLGDTAMYLCATSRSRTGYTGELFFGEGSRLTVL.

This chain links TRBV5-1 with TRBJ1-2, with unresolved D. V was cut by 4 bases and J by 3 bases, with 10 bases left in between. The CDR3 runs to 13 residues. The germline gives CDR1 SGHRS, CDR2 YFSETQ. As DNA, the CDR3 is TGCGCCAGCAGCCTCGACGGAGACTATGGCTACACCTTC. As protein: CASSLDGDYGYTF.